This T cell receptor (beta chain) was found in a study of blood T cell repertoires in COVID-19. Study at large: COVID-19 samples from acute and convalescent phases originated in the United States, Italy and Spain.

TCRdb keeps only in-frame clones here, not all; method: immunoSEQ multiplex PCR. The sample holds some 140,000 clones; 65% to 80% are singletons and the top ten take around 13%. This CDR3 spans 14 amino acids. Trimming cost V 1 base and J 3 bases, with 10 bases left between them. The V gene's germline CDR1 is SGDLS and CDR2 YYNGEE. The chain links TRBV9 to TRBJ1-1; maybe TRBD1 (5 bases). The source of this sequence is a man older than 75 with acute or convalescent COVID-19. Sequencing input: peripheral blood. CDR3 sequence (DNA): TGTGCCAGCAGCGTAAATCCAGGGTACACTGAAGCTTTCTTT. Protein product: CASSVNPGYTEAFF.